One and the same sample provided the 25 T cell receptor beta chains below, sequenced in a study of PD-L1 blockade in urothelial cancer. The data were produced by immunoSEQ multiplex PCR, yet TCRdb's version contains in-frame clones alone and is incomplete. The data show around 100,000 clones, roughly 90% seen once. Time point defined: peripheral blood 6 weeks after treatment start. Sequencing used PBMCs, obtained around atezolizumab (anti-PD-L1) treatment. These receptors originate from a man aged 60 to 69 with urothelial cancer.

The CDR3 loop is CAILSGGSVVSRGYTF. The CDR3 DNA is TGCGCCATTCTGTCCGGGGGATCGGTTGTAAGTCGGGGCTACACCTTC. This chain uses TRBV29-1 with TRBJ1-2; D is perhaps TRBD1 (5 bases). There are 16 residues in the CDR3. CDR1 and CDR2 from the germline V gene are SQVTM and ANQGSEA.

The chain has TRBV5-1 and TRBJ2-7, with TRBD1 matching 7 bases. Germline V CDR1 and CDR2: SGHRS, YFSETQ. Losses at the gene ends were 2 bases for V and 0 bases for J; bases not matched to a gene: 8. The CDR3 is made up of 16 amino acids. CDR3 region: CASSFTAGTASYEQYF. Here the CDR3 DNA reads TGCGCCAGCAGCTTCACTGCCGGGACAGCCTCCTACGAGCAGTACTTC.

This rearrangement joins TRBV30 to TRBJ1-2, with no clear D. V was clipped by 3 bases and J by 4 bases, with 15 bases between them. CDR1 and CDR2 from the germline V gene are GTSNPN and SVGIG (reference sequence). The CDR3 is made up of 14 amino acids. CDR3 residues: CAWSESLVSYGYTF. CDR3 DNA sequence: TGTGCCTGGAGCGAATCCCTCGTGAGCTATGGCTACACCTTC. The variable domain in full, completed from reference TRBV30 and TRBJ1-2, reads SQTIHQWPATLVQPVGSPLSLECTVEGTSNPNLYWYRQAAGRGLQLLFYSVGIGQISSEVPQNLSASRPQDRQFILSSKKLLLSDSGFYLCAWSESLVSYGYTFGSGTRLTVV.

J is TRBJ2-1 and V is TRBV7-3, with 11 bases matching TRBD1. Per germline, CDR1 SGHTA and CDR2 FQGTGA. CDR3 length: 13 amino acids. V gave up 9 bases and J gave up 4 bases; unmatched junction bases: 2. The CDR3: CASGQGAYNEQFF. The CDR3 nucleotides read TGTGCCAGTGGACAGGGGGCGTACAATGAGCAGTTCTTC.

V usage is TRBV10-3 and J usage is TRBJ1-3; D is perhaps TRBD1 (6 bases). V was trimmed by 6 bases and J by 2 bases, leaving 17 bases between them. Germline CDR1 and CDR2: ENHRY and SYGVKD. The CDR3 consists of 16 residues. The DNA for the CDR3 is TGTGCCATCAGACCCGTTACAGGGAACGCTGGAAACACCATATATTTT. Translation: CAIRPVTGNAGNTIYF.

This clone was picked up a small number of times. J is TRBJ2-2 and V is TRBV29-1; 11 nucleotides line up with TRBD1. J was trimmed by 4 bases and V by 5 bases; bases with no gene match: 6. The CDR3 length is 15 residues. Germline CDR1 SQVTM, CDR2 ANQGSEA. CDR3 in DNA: TGCAGCGTTCGATGGGGACAGGGGGTCACCGGGGAGCTGTTTTTT. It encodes CSVRWGQGVTGELFF.

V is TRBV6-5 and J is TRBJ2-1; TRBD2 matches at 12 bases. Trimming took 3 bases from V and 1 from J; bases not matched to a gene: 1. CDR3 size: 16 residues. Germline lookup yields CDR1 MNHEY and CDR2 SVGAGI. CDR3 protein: CASSYTSGRSYNEQFF. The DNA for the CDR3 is TGTGCCAGCAGTTATACTAGCGGGAGGTCCTACAATGAGCAGTTCTTC.

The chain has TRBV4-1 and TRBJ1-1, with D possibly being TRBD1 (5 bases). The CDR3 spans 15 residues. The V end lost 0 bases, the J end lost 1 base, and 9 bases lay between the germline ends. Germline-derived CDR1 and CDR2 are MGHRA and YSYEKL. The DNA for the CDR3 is TGCGCCAGCAGCCAAGAAAGGGGCCCGAACACTGAAGCTTTCTTT. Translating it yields CASSQERGPNTEAFF.

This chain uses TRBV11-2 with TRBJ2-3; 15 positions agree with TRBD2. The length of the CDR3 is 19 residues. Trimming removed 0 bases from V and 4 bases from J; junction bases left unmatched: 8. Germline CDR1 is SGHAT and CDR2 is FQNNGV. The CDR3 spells CASSLDRTSGRAFPDTQYF. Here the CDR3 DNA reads TGTGCCAGCAGCTTAGATCGGACTAGCGGGAGGGCCTTCCCAGATACGCAGTATTTT.

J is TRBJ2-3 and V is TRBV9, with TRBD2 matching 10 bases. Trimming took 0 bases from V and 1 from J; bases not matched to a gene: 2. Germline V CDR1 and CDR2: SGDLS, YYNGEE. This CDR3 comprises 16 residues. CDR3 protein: CASSVEAGGGTDTQYF. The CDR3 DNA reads TGTGCCAGCAGCGTAGAAGCGGGAGGGGGCACAGATACGCAGTATTTT.

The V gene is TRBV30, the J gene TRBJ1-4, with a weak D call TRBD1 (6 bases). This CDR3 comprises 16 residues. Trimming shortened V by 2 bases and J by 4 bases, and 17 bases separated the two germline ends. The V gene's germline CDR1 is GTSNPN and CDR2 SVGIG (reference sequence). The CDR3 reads CAWSKWTVLGNEKLFF. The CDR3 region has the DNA TGTGCCTGGAGTAAATGGACAGTTCTTGGTAATGAAAAACTGTTTTTT.

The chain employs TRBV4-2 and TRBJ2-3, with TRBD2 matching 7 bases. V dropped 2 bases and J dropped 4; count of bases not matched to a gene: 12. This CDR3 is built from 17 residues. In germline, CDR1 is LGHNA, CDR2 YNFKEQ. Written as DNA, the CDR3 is TGTGCCAGCAGCCAAAATCTTGGGGAACGGGAGGCAGATACGCAGTATTTT. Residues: CASSQNLGEREADTQYF.

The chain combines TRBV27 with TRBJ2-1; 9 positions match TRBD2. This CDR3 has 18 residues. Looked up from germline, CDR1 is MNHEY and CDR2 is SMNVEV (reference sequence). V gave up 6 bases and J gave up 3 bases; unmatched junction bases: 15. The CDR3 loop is CASRVDSSGVGVYNEQFF. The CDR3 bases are TGTGCCAGCAGGGTAGATTCTAGCGGGGTAGGGGTCTACAATGAGCAGTTCTTC.

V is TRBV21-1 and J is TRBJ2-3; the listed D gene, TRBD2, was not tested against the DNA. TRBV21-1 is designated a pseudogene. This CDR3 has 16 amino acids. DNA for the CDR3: TGTGCCAGCAGCATGACTCTTTCCGTTGGCTTGGATACGCAGTATTTT. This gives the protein CASSMTLSVGLDTQYF.

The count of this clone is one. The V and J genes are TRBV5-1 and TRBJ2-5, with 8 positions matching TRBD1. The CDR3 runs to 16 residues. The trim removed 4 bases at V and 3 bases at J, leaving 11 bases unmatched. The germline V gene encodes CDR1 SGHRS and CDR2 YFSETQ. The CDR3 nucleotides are TGCGCCAGCAGCCCTCTACTAACAGGGGGTGAAGAGACCCAGTACTTC. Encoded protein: CASSPLLTGGEETQYF.

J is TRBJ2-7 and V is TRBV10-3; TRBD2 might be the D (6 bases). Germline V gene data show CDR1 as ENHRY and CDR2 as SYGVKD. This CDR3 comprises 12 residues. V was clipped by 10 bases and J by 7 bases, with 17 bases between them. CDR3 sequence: CATSGTPSEQYF. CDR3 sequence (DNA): TGTGCCACCTCAGGGACTCCCTCGGAGCAGTACTTC.

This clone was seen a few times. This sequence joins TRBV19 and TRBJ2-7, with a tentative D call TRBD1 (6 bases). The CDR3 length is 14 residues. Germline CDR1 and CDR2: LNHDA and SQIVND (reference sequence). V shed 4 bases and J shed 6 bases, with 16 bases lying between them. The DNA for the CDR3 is TGTGCCAGTAGTAAAACAAGTAAGGGGGTCGAGCAGTACTTC. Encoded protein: CASSKTSKGVEQYF.

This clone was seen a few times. The CDR3 DNA is TGCGCCAGCAGCCTGACAGGGGGAAATTCACCCCTCCACTTT. It encodes CASSLTGGNSPLHF. V gene TRBV5-1 combines with J gene TRBJ1-6; 9 bases agree with TRBD1. Unmatched junction bases numbered 3, after V lost 4 bases and J lost 7 bases. Germline assignment: CDR1 SGHRS and CDR2 YFSETQ. The CDR3 is 14 residues long.

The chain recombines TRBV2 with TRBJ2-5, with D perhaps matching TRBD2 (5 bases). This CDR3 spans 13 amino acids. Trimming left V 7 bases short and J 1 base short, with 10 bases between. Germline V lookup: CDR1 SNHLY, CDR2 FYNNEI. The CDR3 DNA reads TGTGCCAGCATTCGGCTAGCCCAAGAGACCCAGTACTTC. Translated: CASIRLAQETQYF.

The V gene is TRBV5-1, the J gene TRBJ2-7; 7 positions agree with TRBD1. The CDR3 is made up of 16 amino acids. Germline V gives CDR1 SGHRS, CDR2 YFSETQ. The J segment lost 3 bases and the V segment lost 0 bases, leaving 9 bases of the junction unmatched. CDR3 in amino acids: CASSLGGQVTDYEQYF. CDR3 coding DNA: TGCGCCAGCAGCTTGGGCGGACAGGTTACTGACTACGAGCAGTACTTC.

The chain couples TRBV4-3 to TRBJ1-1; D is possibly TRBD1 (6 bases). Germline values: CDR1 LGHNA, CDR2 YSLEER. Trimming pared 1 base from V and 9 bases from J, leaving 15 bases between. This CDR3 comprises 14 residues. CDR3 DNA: TGCGCCAGCAGCCAAGCTAAACATGGACAGCAAGCTTTCTTT. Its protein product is CASSQAKHGQQAFF.

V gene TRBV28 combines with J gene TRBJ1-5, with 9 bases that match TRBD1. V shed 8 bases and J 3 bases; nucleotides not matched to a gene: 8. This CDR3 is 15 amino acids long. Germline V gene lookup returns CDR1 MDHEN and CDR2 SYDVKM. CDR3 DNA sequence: TGTGCCAGCGCAGACAGGACAGGGGTCAATCAGCCCCAGCATTTT. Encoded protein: CASADRTGVNQPQHF.

In DNA form, the CDR3 reads TGTGCCAGTACCCCGGGACAGGGGGCGGACATTCAGTACTTC. The encoded protein is CASTPGQGADIQYF. The chain carries TRBV19 and TRBJ2-4, with 12 bases fitting TRBD1. V lost 7 bases, J lost 8 bases, and 6 bases stayed unmatched. The CDR3 is 14 amino acids. Germline values: CDR1 LNHDA, CDR2 SQIVND (reference sequence). The variable domain in full, with the rest retrieved from reference TRBV19 and TRBJ2-4, is DGGITQSPKYLFRKEGQNVTLSCEQNLNHDAMYWYRQDPGQGLRLIYYSQIVNDFQKGDIAEGYSVSREKKESFPLTVTSAQKNPTAFYLCASTPGQGADIQYFGAGTRLSVL.

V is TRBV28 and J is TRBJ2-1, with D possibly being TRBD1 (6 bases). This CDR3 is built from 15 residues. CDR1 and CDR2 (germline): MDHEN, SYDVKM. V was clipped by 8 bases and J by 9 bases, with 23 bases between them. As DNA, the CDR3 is TGTGCCAGCGCCCTCCCGAGGGGGACGAGGAGTGAGCAGTTCTTC. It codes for CASALPRGTRSEQFF.

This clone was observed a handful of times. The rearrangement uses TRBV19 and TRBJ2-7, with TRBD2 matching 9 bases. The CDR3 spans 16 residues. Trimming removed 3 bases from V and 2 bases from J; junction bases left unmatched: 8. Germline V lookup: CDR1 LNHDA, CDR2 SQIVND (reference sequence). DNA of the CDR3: TGTGCCAGTAGTATCTCTCCTAGCGGGGTAACCTACGAGCAGTACTTC. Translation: CASSISPSGVTYEQYF.